This record looks at one T cell receptor (beta chain) sequence and its context. Diagnostic criteria for definite or probable disease, in their recently defined form, were met by the patients with Susac syndrome. Negative isolation was used for CD8+ and CD4+ T cells, and FACS enrichment was applied to TEMRA cells. The data derive from a study of CD8 T cells in Susac syndrome. Overall study context: Among the sequenced Susac syndrome patients, five or six had active disease while 8 or 9 were in remission.

Reverse transcription used roughly 0.5 to 1 ug RNA and random hexamers. Across 54 Vbeta and 13 Jbeta, immunoSEQ multiplex PCR amplified TCR beta CDR3. TCRdb analysed the immunoSEQ multiplex PCR reads with MiXCR anew, one entry per CDR3 protein. The sample lists approximately 190,000 distinct CDR3 sequences, approximately 95% occurring once. Per germline, CDR1 SGHRS and CDR2 YFSETQ. V was pared by 4 bases and J by 3 bases, with 14 bases between. CDR3 length: 14 amino acids. The rearrangement links TRBV5-1 to TRBJ2-7; D might be TRBD1 (6 bases). The clonotype originates from a human donor with Susac syndrome. Sequencing was carried out using CD8+ T cells from PBMCs. CDR3 sequence: CASSQDRRNYEQYF. CDR3 nucleotides: TGCGCCAGCAGCCAGGACAGACGAAACTACGAGCAGTACTTC.